These 9 T cell receptor beta chains came from one sample sequenced in a study of blood T cell repertoires in COVID-19. The method was immunoSEQ multiplex PCR; TCRdb's version includes in-frame clones alone and lacks a portion of them. The repertoire includes 150,000 to 200,000 clones, just over 85% of them detected once, and 8% to 10% sits in the top ten. Sequencing used peripheral blood. The receptors originated from a man aged 45 to 65 with active or convalescent COVID-19.

This chain connects TRBV7-9 to TRBJ2-5, with D perhaps TRBD1 (5 bases). This CDR3 has 14 residues. The V and J ends lost 4 bases and 4 bases respectively, with 13 bases between them. Germline V gene lookup returns CDR1 SEHNR and CDR2 FQNEAQ (reference sequence). CDR3 in DNA: TGTGCCAGCAGCTCCCCGGGTGGGGCAGAGACCCAGTACTTC. It is translated as CASSSPGGAETQYF.

The chain employs TRBV19 and TRBJ1-2, with a weak D call TRBD1 (6 bases). CDR3 length: 15 amino acids. The germline V gene has CDR1 LNHDA and CDR2 SQIVND (reference sequence). V shed 1 base and J shed 3 bases, with 12 bases lying between them. Written as DNA, the CDR3 is TGTGCCAGTAGTATAGGATCGAGGACAGACTATGGCTACACCTTC. Translated: CASSIGSRTDYGYTF. Full variable domain (rest looked up from reference TRBV19 and TRBJ1-2): DGGITQSPKYLFRKEGQNVTLSCEQNLNHDAMYWYRQDPGQGLRLIYYSQIVNDFQKGDIAEGYSVSREKKESFPLTVTSAQKNPTAFYLCASSIGSRTDYGYTFGSGTRLTVV.

There are a few counts of this clone. V and J are TRBV23-1 and TRBJ2-5, with 9 positions matching TRBD1. Being an ORF, TRBV23-1 has a function that is uncertain. This CDR3 is built from 9 residues. V was pared by 11 bases and J by 14 bases, with 6 bases of the junction left unmatched. The CDR3 reads CAGGQGAYF. The CDR3 DNA is TGCGCCGGGGGACAGGGAGCTTACTTC.

This clone has only a few counts. This chain connects TRBV28 to TRBJ1-1; maybe TRBD1 (6 bases). Trimming stripped 5 bases from V and 0 bases from J, with 13 bases between. The CDR3 length is 15 residues. Germline CDR1 MDHEN, CDR2 SYDVKM. CDR3 residues: CASSLIRGMNTEAFF. DNA of the CDR3: TGTGCCAGCAGTCTTATCAGGGGAATGAACACTGAAGCTTTCTTT.

This rearrangement joins TRBV27 to TRBJ1-1; a weak D match, TRBD1 (6 bases). The V end was cut by 5 bases, the J end by 8 bases, with 18 bases between. This CDR3 spans 14 amino acids. Germline values: CDR1 MNHEY, CDR2 SMNVEV (reference sequence). The CDR3 spells CASSLTGTWMEAFF. DNA of the CDR3: TGTGCCAGCAGTCTCACAGGGACCTGGATGGAAGCTTTCTTT.

The V and J genes are TRBV19 and TRBJ2-7; 11 bases align to TRBD2. CDR3 length: 18 amino acids. Germline V CDR1 and CDR2: LNHDA, SQIVND (reference sequence). The V gene end was trimmed by 4 bases and the J gene end by 7 bases; junction bases not matched to a gene: 18. CDR3 nucleotides: TGTGCCAGTAGTACAAACAACCTGACTAGCGGGAAAGGTGAAGAGCAGTACTTC. Its protein is CASSTNNLTSGKGEEQYF.

This clone was observed once. The V gene is TRBV5-6, the J gene TRBJ1-5, with D perhaps matching TRBD1 (6 bases). CDR1 and CDR2 from the germline V gene are SGHDT and YYEEEE. CDR3 length: 14 amino acids. V dropped 1 base and J dropped 3 bases, with 8 bases sitting between them. As DNA, the CDR3 is TGTGCCAGCAGCTTGTGGGGGCCCAATCAGCCCCAGCATTTT. This gives the protein CASSLWGPNQPQHF.

The V gene is TRBV5-4, the J gene TRBJ1-1, with TRBD1 identical over 8 bases. V dropped 3 bases and J dropped 10; count of bases not matched to a gene: 2. CDR1 is SGHNT and CDR2 is YYREEE in the germline V gene (reference sequence). The CDR3 runs to 11 residues. CDR3 residues: CASSSGQGAFF. The CDR3 bases are TGTGCCAGCAGCTCCGGACAGGGAGCTTTCTTT. Based on the CDR3 plus reference TRBV5-4 and TRBJ1-1, the full variable domain is ETGVTQSPTHLIKTRGQQVTLRCSSQSGHNTVSWYQQALGQGPQFIFQYYREEENGRGNFPPRFSGLQFPNYSSELNVNALELDDSALYLCASSSGQGAFFGQGTRLTVV.

CDR3 nucleotides: TGTGCCAGCAGCTTAACGGCGGGAGACGCAGGGGAGCTGTTTTTT. Translation gives CASSLTAGDAGELFF. The J gene is TRBJ2-2, the V gene TRBV7-3; 7 bases map to TRBD2. Germline-derived CDR1 and CDR2 are SGHTA and FQGTGA. The CDR3 consists of 15 residues. The junction had 6 bases not matched to a gene; V was cut back by 0 bases and J by 8 bases.